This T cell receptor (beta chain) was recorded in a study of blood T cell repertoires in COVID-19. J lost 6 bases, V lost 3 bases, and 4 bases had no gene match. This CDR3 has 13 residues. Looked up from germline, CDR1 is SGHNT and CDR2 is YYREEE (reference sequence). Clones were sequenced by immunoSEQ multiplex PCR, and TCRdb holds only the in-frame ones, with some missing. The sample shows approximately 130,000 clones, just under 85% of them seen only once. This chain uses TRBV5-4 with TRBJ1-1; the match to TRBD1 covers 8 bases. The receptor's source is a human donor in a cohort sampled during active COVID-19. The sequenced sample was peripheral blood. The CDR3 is CASSSTGGPEAFF. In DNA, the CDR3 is TGTGCCAGCAGCTCTACAGGGGGTCCTGAAGCTTTCTTT.